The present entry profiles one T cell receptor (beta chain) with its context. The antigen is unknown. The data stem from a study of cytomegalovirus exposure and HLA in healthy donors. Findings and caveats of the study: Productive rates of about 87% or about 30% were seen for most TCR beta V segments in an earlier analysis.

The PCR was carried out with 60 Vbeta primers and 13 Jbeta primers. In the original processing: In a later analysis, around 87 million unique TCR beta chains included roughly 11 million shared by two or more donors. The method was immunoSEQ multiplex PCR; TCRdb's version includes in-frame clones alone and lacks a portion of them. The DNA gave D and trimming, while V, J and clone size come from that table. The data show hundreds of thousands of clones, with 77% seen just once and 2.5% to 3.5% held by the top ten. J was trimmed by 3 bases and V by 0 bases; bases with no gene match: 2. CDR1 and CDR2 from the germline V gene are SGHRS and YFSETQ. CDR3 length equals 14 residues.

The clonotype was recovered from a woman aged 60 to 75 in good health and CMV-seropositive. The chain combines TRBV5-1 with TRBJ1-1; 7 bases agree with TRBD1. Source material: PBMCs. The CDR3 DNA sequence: TGCGCCAGCAGCTTGGGGACAGGATACACTGAAGCTTTCTTT. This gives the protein CASSLGTGYTEAFF.